The rows below give T cell receptor beta chains drawn from one sample of a study of cytomegalovirus exposure and HLA in healthy donors. Sequencing used immunoSEQ multiplex PCR; TCRdb keeps in-frame clones, though not all of them. The table records 150,000 to 200,000 clones, around 81% of them present only once. Sequenced sample: PBMCs. The receptors originated from a woman aged 18-29 years in good health and CMV-seropositive. CDR3s include the opening cysteine and the closing phenylalanine or tryptophan. D genes are given only for firm matches. Expanded clones are given a class, and other clones once, few, many or no size at all.

v_call	d_call	clone_size	j_call	cdr3_nt	cdr3_aa
TRBV7-9	NA	once	TRBJ1-1	TGTGCCAGCAGCCCCAGGTGGACAAAAGGCGTGAACACTGAAGCTTTCTTT	CASSPRWTKGVNTEAFF
TRBV11-2	TRBD1	NA	TRBJ2-1	TGTGCCAGCAGCAAAAACAGGGGAAGCTCCTACAATGAGCAGTTCTTC	CASSKNRGSSYNEQFF
TRBV19	TRBD1	NA	TRBJ1-5	TGTGCCAGTCAGCACGGACAGGACCCTAATCAGCCCCAGCATTTT	CASQHGQDPNQPQHF
TRBV6-5	NA	NA	TRBJ1-5	TGTGCCAGCAGTTACCCCGGGACATATCAGCCCCAGCATTTT	CASSYPGTYQPQHF
TRBV5-6	NA	NA	TRBJ2-2	TGTGCCAGCAGCCCGGGGGGCGGAATAAACACCGGGGAGCTGTTTTTT	CASSPGGGINTGELFF
TRBV4-3	NA	NA	TRBJ1-4	TGCGCCAGCAGCCTGCGGATACATCTTGAAAAACTGTTTTTT	CASSLRIHLEKLFF
TRBV5-1	NA	NA	TRBJ1-1	TGCGCCAGCAGTGCCGGGATGTCGACCACTGAAGCTTTCTTT	CASSAGMSTTEAFF
TRBV2	TRBD2	NA	TRBJ2-5	TGTGCCAGCAGCGGGGGGGGAGCGGAGACCCAGTACTTC	CASSGGGAETQYF
TRBV5-1	TRBD2	NA	TRBJ2-5	TGCGCCAGCAGCTTGCGGGGGGACCAAGAGACCCAGTACTTC	CASSLRGDQETQYF
TRBV12-2	NA	NA	TRBJ1-1	TGTGCAAGTCGCTTGACAGGGGCGAGGAACACTGAAGCTTTCTTT	CASRLTGARNTEAFF
TRBV2	TRBD1	NA	TRBJ1-2	TGTGCCAGCAGTATCCGAGACAGGGATAAGGGCTACACCTTC	CASSIRDRDKGYTF
TRBV19	NA	NA	TRBJ1-1	TGTGCCAGTAGTGCAGGGTCAAGTGAAGCTTTCTTT	CASSAGSSEAFF
TRBV29-1	NA	NA	TRBJ1-1	TGCAGCGTGGGGGGACGTAGGAACACTGAAGCTTTCTTT	CSVGGRRNTEAFF
TRBV9	NA	few	TRBJ1-2	TGTGCCAGCAGCCCCCACCCACGTCCTGAGGATGGCTACACCTTC	CASSPHPRPEDGYTF
TRBV5-1	TRBD1	NA	TRBJ2-3	TGCGCCAGCAGCCACCGGGACAGCGAGCTTGATACGCAGTATTTT	CASSHRDSELDTQYF
TRBV5-5	TRBD1	NA	TRBJ2-7	TGTGCCAGCAGCGACACGGGACAGCCCTACGAGCAGTACTTC	CASSDTGQPYEQYF
TRBV5-1	TRBD1	NA	TRBJ1-2	TGCGCCAGCGAGAGGACAGGGGCGTCGAATGGCTACACCTTC	CASERTGASNGYTF
TRBV25-1	NA	NA	TRBJ1-5	TGTGCCAGCAGTGAGGCACAGGAGAGCCAGCCCCAGCATTTT	CASSEAQESQPQHF
TRBV6-5	NA	once	TRBJ1-2	TGTGCCAGCAGCGACTTTAACTATGGCTACACCTTC	CASSDFNYGYTF
TRBV11-3	NA	NA	TRBJ2-4	TGTGCCAGCAGCTTAACAGGTTCGAACATTCAGTACTTC	CASSLTGSNIQYF
TRBV7-3	NA	NA	TRBJ1-2	TGTGCCAGCAGCTTAGCCTGGAAAGGGGACTATGGCTACACCTTC	CASSLAWKGDYGYTF
TRBV19	TRBD1	NA	TRBJ2-7	TGTGCCAGTAGTACCGGGACAGGGGGACTCGAGCAGTACTTC	CASSTGTGGLEQYF
TRBV7-3	NA	NA	TRBJ2-2	TGTGCCAGCAGCTTAGTGACAGACGGCACCGGGGAGCTGTTTTTT	CASSLVTDGTGELFF
TRBV9	TRBD2	NA	TRBJ2-1	TGTGCCAGCAGCCCCCGCAGGAGCGGGGTTTACAATGAGCAGTTCTTC	CASSPRRSGVYNEQFF
TRBV5-1	NA	NA	TRBJ1-2	TGCGCCAGCAGCCCGGGGGACTCCGCGGGCTATGGCTACACCTTC	CASSPGDSAGYGYTF
TRBV11-2	NA	NA	TRBJ2-7	TGTGCCAGCAGCACCTGGAGGGTCCCGGCCACCTACGAGCAGTACTTC	CASSTWRVPATYEQYF
TRBV27	NA	NA	TRBJ2-7	TGTGCCAGCAGCCCGACAGGCCCTTACGGTAAGCAGTACTTC	CASSPTGPYGKQYF
TRBV7-2	TRBD1	NA	TRBJ1-1	TGTGCCAGCAGCTTAGCCGGACAGGGGGCGGCTGAAGCTTTCTTT	CASSLAGQGAAEAFF
TRBV6-1	TRBD2	NA	TRBJ2-3	TGTGCCAGCAGTGAGGCTAGCGGGATAGATACGCAGTATTTT	CASSEASGIDTQYF
TRBV7-2	TRBD1	NA	TRBJ1-2	TGTGCCAGCAGCTCGGACAGGGGACCGATATTAAACTATGGCTACACCTTC	CASSSDRGPILNYGYTF
TRBV7-9	NA	NA	TRBJ1-4	TGTGCCAGCAGGGAGAATACCGGGAATTTGGGGGAAAAACTGTTTTTT	CASRENTGNLGEKLFF
TRBV6-6	TRBD1	NA	TRBJ1-6	TGTGCCAGCAGTAACTTCGGGACAGGAAATTCACCCCTCCACTTT	CASSNFGTGNSPLHF
TRBV7-6	NA	NA	TRBJ2-1	TGTGCCAGCAGCTTAGGTGGGGGGGCCGTCCATGAGCAGTTCTTC	CASSLGGGAVHEQFF
TRBV9	TRBD1	NA	TRBJ1-2	TGTGCCAGCAGCCCGCGCGTCGGACAGGTGTATGGCTACACCTTC	CASSPRVGQVYGYTF
TRBV9	NA	NA	TRBJ2-5	TGTGCCAGCAGCGTAGTTGGGGGGTCGAAAGAGACCCAGTACTTC	CASSVVGGSKETQYF
TRBV2	TRBD1	NA	TRBJ1-5	TGTGCCAGCAATTCCCGACAGGGTAATCAGCCCCAGCATTTT	CASNSRQGNQPQHF
TRBV10-3	NA	NA	TRBJ1-2	TGTGCCATCATGGGTATGGGGGAGGACTATGGCTACACCTTC	CAIMGMGEDYGYTF
TRBV2	TRBD2	NA	TRBJ2-5	TGTGCCAGCAGTGACCCTAGCGGGGGGGCGAAAGAGACCCAGTACTTC	CASSDPSGGAKETQYF
TRBV6-1	TRBD1	NA	TRBJ2-3	TGTGCCAGCAGTGAAGCGGCAGGGGGACATACGCAGTATTTT	CASSEAAGGHTQYF
TRBV5-1	TRBD1	NA	TRBJ2-7	TGCGCCAGCAGCTTGTCGGACAGGGTCACCTCTGAGCAGTACTTC	CASSLSDRVTSEQYF
TRBV5-6	NA	once	TRBJ2-2	TGTGCCACCTCACGGGCTGGCGGGGCGGGCACCGGGGAGCTGTTTTTT	CATSRAGGAGTGELFF
TRBV5-1	NA	once	TRBJ1-6	TGCGCCAGCAGCTTGGACTTGGCAGGGCCCTCTTCACCCCTCCACTTT	CASSLDLAGPSSPLHF
TRBV5-4	TRBD2	few	TRBJ2-1	TGTGCCAGCAGCCAACGTAGCGGGGCGAGGGGTGAGCAGTTCTTC	CASSQRSGARGEQFF
TRBV19	NA	NA	TRBJ1-5	TGTGCCAGTAGTAACTCTACCCATAGCAATCAGCCCCAGCATTTT	CASSNSTHSNQPQHF